The source of this T cell receptor beta chain is a study of control samples from healthy donors and cancer patients. TCRdb's copy holds only in-frame clones and misses some; the assay was immunoSEQ multiplex PCR. The data show around 75,000 clones, 92% seen once. V was cut by 3 bases and J by 0 bases, with 6 bases left in between. CDR3 length: 14 residues. Germline V gene data show CDR1 as KGHSH and CDR2 as LQKENI. The V call is TRBV18, the J call TRBJ1-3, with no clear D. The TCR sequence derives from a woman in her sixties or seventies in good health. Input material: blood. The CDR3 spells CASSPQLSGNTIYF. The CDR3 DNA is TGTGCCAGCTCACCTCAGCTCTCTGGAAACACCATATATTTT.